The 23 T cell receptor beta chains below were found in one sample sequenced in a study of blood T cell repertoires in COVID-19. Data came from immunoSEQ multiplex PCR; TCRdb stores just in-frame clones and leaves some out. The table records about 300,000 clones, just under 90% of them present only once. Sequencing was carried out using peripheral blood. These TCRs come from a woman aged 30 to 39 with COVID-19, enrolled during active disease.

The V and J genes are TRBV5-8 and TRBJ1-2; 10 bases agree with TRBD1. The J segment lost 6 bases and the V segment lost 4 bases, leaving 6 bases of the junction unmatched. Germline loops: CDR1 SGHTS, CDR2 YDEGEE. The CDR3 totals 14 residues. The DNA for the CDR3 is TGTGCCAGCAGCGGGGACAGGGGATGGAATGGCTACACCTTC. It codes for CASSGDRGWNGYTF.

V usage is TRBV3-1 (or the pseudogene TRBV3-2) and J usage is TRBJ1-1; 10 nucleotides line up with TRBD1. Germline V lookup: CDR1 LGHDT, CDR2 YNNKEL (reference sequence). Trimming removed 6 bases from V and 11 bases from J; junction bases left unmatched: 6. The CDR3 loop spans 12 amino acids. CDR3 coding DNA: TGTGCCAGCAGTGGGACAGGGGCCTTGGCTTTCTTT. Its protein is CASSGTGALAFF.

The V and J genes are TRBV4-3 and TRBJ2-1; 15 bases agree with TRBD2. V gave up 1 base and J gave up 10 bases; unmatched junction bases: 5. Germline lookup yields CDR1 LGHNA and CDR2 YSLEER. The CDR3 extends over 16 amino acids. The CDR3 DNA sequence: TGCGCCAGCAGCCAAGGGGGGACTAGCGGGGGGCTGGAGCAGTTCTTC. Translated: CASSQGGTSGGLEQFF.

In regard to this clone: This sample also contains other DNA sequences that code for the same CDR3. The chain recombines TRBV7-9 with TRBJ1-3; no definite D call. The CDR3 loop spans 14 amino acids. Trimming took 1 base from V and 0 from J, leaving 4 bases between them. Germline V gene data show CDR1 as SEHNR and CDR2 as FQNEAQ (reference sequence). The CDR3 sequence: CASSLVSSGNTIYF. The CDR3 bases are TGTGCCAGCAGCTTAGTCAGCTCTGGAAACACCATATATTTT. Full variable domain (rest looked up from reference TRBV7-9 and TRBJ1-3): DTGVSQNPRHKITKRGQNVTFRCDPISEHNRLYWYRQTLGQGPEFLTYFQNEAQLEKSRLLSDRFSAERPKGSFSTLEIQRTEQGDSAMYLCASSLVSSGNTIYFGEGSWLTVV.

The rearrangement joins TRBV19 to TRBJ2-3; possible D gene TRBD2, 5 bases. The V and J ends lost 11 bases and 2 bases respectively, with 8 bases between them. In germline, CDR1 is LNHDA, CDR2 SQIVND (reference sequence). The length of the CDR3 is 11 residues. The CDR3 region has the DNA TGTGCCGCGACTATCACAGATACGCAGTATTTT. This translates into CAATITDTQYF.

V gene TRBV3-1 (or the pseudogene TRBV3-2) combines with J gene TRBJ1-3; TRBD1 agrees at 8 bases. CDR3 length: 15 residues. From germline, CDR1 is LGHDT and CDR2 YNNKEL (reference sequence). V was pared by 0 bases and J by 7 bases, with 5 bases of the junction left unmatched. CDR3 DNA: TGTGCCAGCAGCCAAGACTCAGGGGGCTATAACACCATATATTTT. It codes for CASSQDSGGYNTIYF.

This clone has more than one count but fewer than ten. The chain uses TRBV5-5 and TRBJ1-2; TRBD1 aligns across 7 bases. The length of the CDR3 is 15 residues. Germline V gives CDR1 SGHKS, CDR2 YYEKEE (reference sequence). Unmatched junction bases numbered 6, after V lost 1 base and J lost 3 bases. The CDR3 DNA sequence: TGTGCCAGCAGCTTGTGGGGACAGATAGACTATGGCTACACCTTC. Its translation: CASSLWGQIDYGYTF.

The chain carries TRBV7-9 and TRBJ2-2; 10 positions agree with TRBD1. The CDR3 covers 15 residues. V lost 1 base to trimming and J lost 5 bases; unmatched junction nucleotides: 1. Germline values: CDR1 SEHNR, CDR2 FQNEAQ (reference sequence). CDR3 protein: CASSLVGQGTGELFF. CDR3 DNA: TGTGCCAGCAGCTTAGTGGGACAGGGGACCGGGGAGCTGTTTTTT.

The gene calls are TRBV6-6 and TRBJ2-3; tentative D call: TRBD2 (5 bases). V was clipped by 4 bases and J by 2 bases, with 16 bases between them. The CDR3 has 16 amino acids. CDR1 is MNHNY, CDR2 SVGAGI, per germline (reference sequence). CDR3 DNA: TGTGCCAGCAGTTCCCCATCCGGGATTCACACAGATACGCAGTATTTT. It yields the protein CASSSPSGIHTDTQYF.

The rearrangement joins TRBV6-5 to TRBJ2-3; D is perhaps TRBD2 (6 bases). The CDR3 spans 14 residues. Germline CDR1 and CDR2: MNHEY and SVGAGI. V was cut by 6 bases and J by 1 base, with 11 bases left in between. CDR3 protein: CASRVAGRTDTQYF. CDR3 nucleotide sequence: TGTGCCAGCAGGGTCGCGGGGCGCACAGATACGCAGTATTTT.

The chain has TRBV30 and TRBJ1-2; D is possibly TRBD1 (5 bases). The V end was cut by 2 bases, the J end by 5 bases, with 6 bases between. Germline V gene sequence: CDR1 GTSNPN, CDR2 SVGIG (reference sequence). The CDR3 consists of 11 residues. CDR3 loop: CAWSRQYGYTF. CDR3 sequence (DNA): TGTGCCTGGAGTAGACAGTATGGCTACACCTTC.

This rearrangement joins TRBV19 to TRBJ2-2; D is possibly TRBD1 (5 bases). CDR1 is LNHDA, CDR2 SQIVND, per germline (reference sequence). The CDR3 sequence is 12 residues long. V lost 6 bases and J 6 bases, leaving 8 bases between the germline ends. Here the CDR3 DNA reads TGTGCCAGTAGATGGGGCGCCGGGGAGCTGTTTTTT. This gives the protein CASRWGAGELFF.

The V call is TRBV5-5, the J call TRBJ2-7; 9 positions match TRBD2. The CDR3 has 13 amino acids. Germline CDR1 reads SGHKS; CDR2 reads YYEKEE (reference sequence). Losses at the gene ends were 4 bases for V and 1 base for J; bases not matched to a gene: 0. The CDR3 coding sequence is TGTGCCAGCAGCCTAGCGGGATCCTACGAGCAGTACTTC. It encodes CASSLAGSYEQYF. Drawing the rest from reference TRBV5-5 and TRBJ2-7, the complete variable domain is DAGVTQSPTHLIKTRGQQVTLRCSPISGHKSVSWYQQVLGQGPQFIFQYYEKEERGRGNFPDRFSARQFPNYSSELNVNALLLGDSALYLCASSLAGSYEQYFGPGTRLTVT.

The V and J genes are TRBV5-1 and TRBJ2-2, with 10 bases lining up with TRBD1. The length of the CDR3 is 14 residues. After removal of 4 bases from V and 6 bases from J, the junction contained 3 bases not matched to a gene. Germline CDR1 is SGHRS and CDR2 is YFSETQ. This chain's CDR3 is CASSKGQGPGELFF. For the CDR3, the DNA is TGCGCCAGCAGCAAGGGACAGGGGCCCGGGGAGCTGTTTTTT.

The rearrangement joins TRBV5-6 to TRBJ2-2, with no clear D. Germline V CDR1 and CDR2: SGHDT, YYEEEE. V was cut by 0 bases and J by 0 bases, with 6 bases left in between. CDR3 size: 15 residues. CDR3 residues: CASSLVGANTGELFF. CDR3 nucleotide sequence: TGTGCCAGCAGCTTGGTAGGAGCGAACACCGGGGAGCTGTTTTTT.

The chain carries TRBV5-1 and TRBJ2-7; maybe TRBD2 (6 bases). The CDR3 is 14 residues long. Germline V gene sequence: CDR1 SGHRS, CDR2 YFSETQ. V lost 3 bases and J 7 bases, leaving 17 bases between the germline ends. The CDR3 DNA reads TGCGCCAGCAGCTCCCCGGGGAGGCCTGGTGAGCAGTACGTC. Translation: CASSSPGRPGEQYV.

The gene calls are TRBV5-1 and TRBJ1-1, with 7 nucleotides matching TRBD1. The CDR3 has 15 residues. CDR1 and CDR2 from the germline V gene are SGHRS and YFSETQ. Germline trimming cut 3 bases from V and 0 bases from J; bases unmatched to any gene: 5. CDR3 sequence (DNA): TGCGCCAGCAGCTCTTGGACAGGCATGAACACTGAAGCTTTCTTT. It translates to CASSSWTGMNTEAFF.

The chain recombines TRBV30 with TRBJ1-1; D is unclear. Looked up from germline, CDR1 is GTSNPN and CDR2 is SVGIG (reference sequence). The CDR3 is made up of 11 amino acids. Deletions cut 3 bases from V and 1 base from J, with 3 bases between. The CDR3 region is CAWRQNTEAFF. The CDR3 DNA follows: TGTGCCTGGAGACAGAACACTGAAGCTTTCTTT. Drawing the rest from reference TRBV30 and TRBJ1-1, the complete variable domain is SQTIHQWPATLVQPVGSPLSLECTVEGTSNPNLYWYRQAAGRGLQLLFYSVGIGQISSEVPQNLSASRPQDRQFILSSKKLLLSDSGFYLCAWRQNTEAFFGQGTRLTVV.

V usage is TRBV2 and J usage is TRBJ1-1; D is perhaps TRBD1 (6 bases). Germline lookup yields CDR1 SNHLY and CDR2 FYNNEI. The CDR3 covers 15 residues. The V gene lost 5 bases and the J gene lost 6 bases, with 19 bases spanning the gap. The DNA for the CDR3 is TGTGCCAGCAGTCCCGACAGGCAGAGACTTTCTGAAGCTTTCTTT. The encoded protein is CASSPDRQRLSEAFF.

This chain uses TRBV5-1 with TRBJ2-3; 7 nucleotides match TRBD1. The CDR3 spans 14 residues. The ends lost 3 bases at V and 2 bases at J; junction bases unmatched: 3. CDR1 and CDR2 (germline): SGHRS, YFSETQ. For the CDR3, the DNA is TGCGCCAGCAGCTCGGGACAGACCACAGATACGCAGTATTTT. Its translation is CASSSGQTTDTQYF.

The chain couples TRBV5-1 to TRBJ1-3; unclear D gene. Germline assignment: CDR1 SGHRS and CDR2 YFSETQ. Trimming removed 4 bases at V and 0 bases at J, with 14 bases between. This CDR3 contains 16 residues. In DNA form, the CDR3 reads TGCGCCAGCAGCCCTGAGGCGCGGGCCTCTGGAAACACCATATATTTT. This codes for CASSPEARASGNTIYF. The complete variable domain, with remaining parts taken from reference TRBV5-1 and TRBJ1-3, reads KAGVTQTPRYLIKTRGQQVTLSCSPISGHRSVSWYQQTPGQGLQFLFEYFSETQRNKGNFPGRFSGRQFSNSRSEMNVSTLELGDSALYLCASSPEARASGNTIYFGEGSWLTVV.

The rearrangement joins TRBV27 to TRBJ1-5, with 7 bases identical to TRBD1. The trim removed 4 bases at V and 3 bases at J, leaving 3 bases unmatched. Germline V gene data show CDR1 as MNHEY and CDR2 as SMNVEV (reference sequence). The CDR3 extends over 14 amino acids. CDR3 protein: CASSSGQVNQPQHF. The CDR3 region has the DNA TGTGCCAGCAGTTCTGGACAGGTCAATCAGCCCCAGCATTTT.

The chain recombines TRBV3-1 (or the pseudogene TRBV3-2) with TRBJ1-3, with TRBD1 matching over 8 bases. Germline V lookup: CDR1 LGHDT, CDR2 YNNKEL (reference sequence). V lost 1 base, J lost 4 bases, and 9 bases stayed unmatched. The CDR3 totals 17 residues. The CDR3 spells CASSQARLRTGGNTIYF. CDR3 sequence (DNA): TGTGCCAGCAGCCAAGCGAGACTTAGGACAGGGGGAAACACCATATATTTT.